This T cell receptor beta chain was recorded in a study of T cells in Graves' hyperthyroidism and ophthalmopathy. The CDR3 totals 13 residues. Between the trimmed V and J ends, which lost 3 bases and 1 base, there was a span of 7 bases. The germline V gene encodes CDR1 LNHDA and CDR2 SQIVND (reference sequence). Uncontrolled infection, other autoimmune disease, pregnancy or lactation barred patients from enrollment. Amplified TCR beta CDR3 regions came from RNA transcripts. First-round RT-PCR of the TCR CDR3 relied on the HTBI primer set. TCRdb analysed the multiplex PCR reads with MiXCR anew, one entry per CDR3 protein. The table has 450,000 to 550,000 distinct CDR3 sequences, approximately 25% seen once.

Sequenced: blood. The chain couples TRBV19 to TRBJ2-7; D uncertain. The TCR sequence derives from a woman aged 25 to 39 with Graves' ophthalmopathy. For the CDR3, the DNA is TGTGCCAGTAGTATTCGGACGTCCTACGAGCAGTACTTC. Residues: CASSIRTSYEQYF.